This record covers a single TCR beta chain. The data derive from a study of blood T cell repertoires in COVID-19. Background on the study: The cDNA or gDNA used as material had been derived from T cells, B-cell-depleted T cells, or PBMCs.

The method was immunoSEQ multiplex PCR; TCRdb's version includes in-frame clones alone and lacks a portion of them. Found here are more than 70,000 clones, around 90% of them singletons; the top ten hold 0.77%. CDR1 LGHDT and CDR2 YNNKEL come from the germline V gene (reference sequence). The CDR3 has 14 residues. The V segment lost 4 bases and the J segment 7 bases; nucleotides outside the gene matches: 7. The sequence was obtained from a woman older than 75 with acute or convalescent COVID-19. Sequenced sample: peripheral blood. The chain joins TRBV3-1 (or the pseudogene TRBV3-2) to TRBJ1-5; 7 bases fit TRBD1. The CDR3 is CASSPTGNGQPQHF. CDR3 nucleotide sequence: TGTGCCAGCAGCCCGACAGGGAACGGCCAGCCCCAGCATTTT.